These T cell receptor beta chains were read from a single sample in a study of CD8 T cells in Susac syndrome. One entry per CDR3 protein, called by TCRdb with MiXCR from the immunoSEQ multiplex PCR reads. The sample has 100,000 or so distinct CDR3 sequences, about 95% seen once. Input material: CD8+ T cells from PBMCs. Every receptor here comes from a human donor with Susac syndrome. The CDR3 runs from the conserved cysteine through the conserved F or W. A D gene is named only where the DNA matches it firmly. The size entry is marked missing in some rows and otherwise reads once, few, many or a size class.

v_call	clone_size	d_call	cdr3_length	j_call	cdr3_nt	cdr3_aa
TRBV6-5	NA	TRBD1	15	TRBJ2-7	TGTGCCAGCAGCCAAGGGACAGGGACCTACGACGAGCAGTACTTC	CASSQGTGTYDEQYF
TRBV20-1	NA	NA	11	TRBJ1-2	TGCAGTTCGCCGGCAGGGAGAATCTACACCTTC	CSSPAGRIYTF
TRBV2	NA	TRBD2	16	TRBJ2-1	TGTGCCAGCAGCCCTTCTAGCGGGGGGGCTAGCAATGAGCAGTTCTTC	CASSPSSGGASNEQFF
TRBV20-1	NA	TRBD1	14	TRBJ1-4	TGCAGTGTACAGGCCGGGACAGGGGGTGAAAAACTGTTTTTT	CSVQAGTGGEKLFF
TRBV4-1	NA	NA	15	TRBJ1-5	TGCGCCAGCAGCACCGGGGGCGTGAGCAATCAGCCCCAGCATTTT	CASSTGGVSNQPQHF
TRBV25-1	NA	NA	14	TRBJ2-1	TGTGCCAGCAGTGAATCGCGGCTACGGCATGAGCAGTTCTTC	CASSESRLRHEQFF
TRBV19	NA	NA	13	TRBJ2-7	TGTGCCAGTAGGGGCGTGCCCTATGACGAGCAGTACTTC	CASRGVPYDEQYF
TRBV3-1	NA	NA	13	TRBJ2-7	TGTGCCAGCAGCCAAGAGGTGTCCTACGAGCAGTACTTC	CASSQEVSYEQYF
TRBV14	once	NA	15	TRBJ2-5	TGTGCCAGCAGCCAAGAGTTCACTACGGGGGAGACCCAGTACTTC	CASSQEFTTGETQYF
TRBV6-1	NA	TRBD2	16	TRBJ2-7	TGTGCCAGCAGTCGCCAGACTAGCGGGAGCTCCTACGAGCAGTACTTC	CASSRQTSGSSYEQYF
TRBV7-2	NA	TRBD2	17	TRBJ2-7	TGTGCCAGCAGCTTAGGGCTGGGTTCGCGGGGGGACTACGAGCAGTACTTC	CASSLGLGSRGDYEQYF
TRBV5-1	NA	NA	12	TRBJ1-4	TGCGCCAGCAGCTCCGAGAGGGAAAAACTGTTTTTT	CASSSEREKLFF
TRBV12-2	NA	NA	15	TRBJ1-2	TGTGCAAGTCGCCTAAGGAGAGGGGTATTATGGGGCTACACCTTC	CASRLRRGVLWGYTF
TRBV4-2	NA	TRBD2	16	TRBJ2-1	TGTGCCAGCAGCCAAGATTGGGCGGGAGACTACAATGAGCAGTTCTTC	CASSQDWAGDYNEQFF
TRBV7-2	NA	TRBD2	15	TRBJ2-2	TGTGCCAGCAGCCGGCGGGAGGGATGGACCGGGGAGCTGTTTTTT	CASSRREGWTGELFF
TRBV5-4	NA	TRBD2	15	TRBJ2-5	TGTGCCAGCAGCTCCCCCGGGGGGTCTAAAGAGACCCAGTACTTC	CASSSPGGSKETQYF
TRBV15	NA	TRBD2	16	TRBJ2-1	TGTGCCACCAGCAACCTCGGACTAGCGCCTTACAATGAGCAGTTCTTC	CATSNLGLAPYNEQFF
TRBV24-1	once	NA	14	TRBJ2-3	TGTGCCACCAGTGACTCGGGGGCGACAGATACGCAGTATTTT	CATSDSGATDTQYF
TRBV20-1	NA	NA	13	TRBJ2-7	TGCAGTGCTAGATCGAGGGAAGTCTACGAGCAGTACTTC	CSARSREVYEQYF
TRBV25-1	NA	NA	16	TRBJ2-3	TGTGCCAGCAGTGAATTTGGCAGGGGTAGCACAGATACGCAGTATTTT	CASSEFGRGSTDTQYF
TRBV5-1	NA	NA	13	TRBJ1-1	TGCGCCAGCAAGATGGCAGACAACACTGAAGCTTTCTTT	CASKMADNTEAFF
TRBV12-3/TRBV12-4	NA	TRBD2	15	TRBJ2-1	TGTGCCAGCAGTACAGTAGCGGGAGGTCCCAATGAGCAGTTCTTC	CASSTVAGGPNEQFF
TRBV9	NA	NA	16	TRBJ2-1	TGTGCCAGCAGCGAATCTCCAGGGTACTCCTACAATGAGCAGTTCTTC	CASSESPGYSYNEQFF
TRBV10-3	NA	TRBD1	16	TRBJ2-4	TGTGCCATCAGTGACCCCCCCGGGACAGGGGCTAGTATTCAGTACTTC	CAISDPPGTGASIQYF
TRBV7-9	NA	NA	15	TRBJ1-6	TGTGCCAGCAGCCCCGCGAGGCTTAATAATTCACCCCTCCACTTT	CASSPARLNNSPLHF
TRBV3-1	once	NA	14	TRBJ2-2	TGTGCCAGCAGCCCCGGGGGAAACACCGGGGAGCTGTTTTTT	CASSPGGNTGELFF
TRBV11-2	once	TRBD2	14	TRBJ2-7	TGTGCCAGCAGCTCTATAGCGGGAGGGTACGAGCAGTACTTC	CASSSIAGGYEQYF
TRBV6-2/TRBV6-3	NA	NA	14	TRBJ1-2	TGTGCCAGCAGTTACTTCGACGGCGACTATGGCTACACCTTC	CASSYFDGDYGYTF
TRBV3-1	NA	NA	13	TRBJ2-7	TGTGCCAGCAGCCAAACTCGCTCCTACGAGCAGTACTTC	CASSQTRSYEQYF
TRBV19	NA	TRBD1	15	TRBJ1-5	TGTGCCAGTAGTTTCCGGGACAGGGGCAATCAGCCCCAGCATTTT	CASSFRDRGNQPQHF
TRBV12-3/TRBV12-4	NA	TRBD1	11	TRBJ2-7	TGTGCCAGCAGTCAAGGGACAGGGAAGTACTTC	CASSQGTGKYF
TRBV7-9	once	NA	15	TRBJ2-2	TGTGCCAGCAGCCGAAATACCTACGAAACCGGGGAGCTGTTTTTT	CASSRNTYETGELFF
TRBV5-6	NA	TRBD2	17	TRBJ2-3	TGTGCCAGCAGCTTGGCGCTAGCGGGGGCCTACACAGATACGCAGTATTTT	CASSLALAGAYTDTQYF
TRBV5-1	NA	NA	15	TRBJ1-1	TGCGCCAGCAGACCTAGTCCGGACGGGTACACTGAAGCTTTCTTT	CASRPSPDGYTEAFF
TRBV29-1	NA	TRBD1	14	TRBJ2-5	TGCAGCGTAACCCCGGGACAGATACAAGAGACCCAGTACTTC	CSVTPGQIQETQYF
TRBV28	NA	NA	12	TRBJ2-1	TGTGCCAGCAGCTCGACTAGACGTGAGCAGTTCTTC	CASSSTRREQFF
TRBV7-9	NA	TRBD1	16	TRBJ2-3	TGTGCCAGCAGCTTAGGTCGGGACAGGGAGACAGATACGCAGTATTTT	CASSLGRDRETDTQYF
TRBV5-4	NA	NA	13	TRBJ1-2	TGTGCCAGCAGCCACCCCCAGAACTATGGCTACACCTTC	CASSHPQNYGYTF
TRBV5-1	NA	TRBD1	13	TRBJ2-5	TGCGCCAGCAGCTCGGGACAGGGAGAGACCCAGTACTTC	CASSSGQGETQYF
TRBV9	NA	TRBD2	17	TRBJ2-4	TGTGCCAGCAGCTCCCCATCGCGGGGGGGTGAAGTTGACATTCAGTACTTC	CASSSPSRGGEVDIQYF
TRBV20-1	NA	NA	12	TRBJ2-5	TGCAGTGGCAAGACGGGGAGCGAGACCCAGTACTTC	CSGKTGSETQYF
TRBV27	NA	TRBD1	15	TRBJ1-5	TGTGCCAGCAGTCCTCGGACAGGGGGCTTGGAGCCCCAGCATTTT	CASSPRTGGLEPQHF
TRBV29-1	NA	NA	13	TRBJ1-1	TGCAGCGTTGATGCGGGGAGATACACTGAAGCTTTCTTT	CSVDAGRYTEAFF
TRBV5-1	NA	NA	14	TRBJ2-5	TGCGCCAGCAGCTCGGGGATCCCGGGAGAGACCCAGTACTTC	CASSSGIPGETQYF
TRBV20-1	NA	NA	13	TRBJ2-5	TGCAGTGTTAAGGGGGGTCAATCGGCATCCCAGTACTTC	CSVKGGQSASQYF
TRBV2	NA	NA	15	TRBJ2-7	TGTGCCAGCAGTGAGGTCAGCAAGCTCGGATACGAGCAGTACTTC	CASSEVSKLGYEQYF
TRBV21-1	NA	NA	11	TRBJ2-7	TGTGCCAGCAGCAAAGCGGACGAGCAGTACTTC	CASSKADEQYF
TRBV14	once	NA	17	TRBJ2-1	TGTGCCAGCAGCCAAGGGAGGAGAGGGGCTCCCTACAATGAGCAGTTCTTC	CASSQGRRGAPYNEQFF
TRBV12-3/TRBV12-4	NA	NA	11	TRBJ2-1	TGTGCCAGCAGTTGGAGCGATGAGCAGTTCTTC	CASSWSDEQFF
TRBV28	once	TRBD2	13	TRBJ2-1	TGTGCCAGCAGTTCCCCTAGCGGGATGACCTTGTTCTTC	CASSSPSGMTLFF
TRBV3-1	NA	TRBD1	15	TRBJ2-2	TGTGCCAGCAGCCAAGGGACAGGGAACACCGGGGAGCTGTTTTTT	CASSQGTGNTGELFF
TRBV15	NA	NA	16	TRBJ2-6	TGTGCCACCAGCAGAGAGGACTTTTCTGGGGCCAACGTCCTGACTTTC	CATSREDFSGANVLTF
TRBV9	NA	NA	20	TRBJ2-1	TGTGCCAGCAGCGAGAACCCCCGGGACCCAAAACACAGCTCCTACAATGAGCAGTTCTTC	CASSENPRDPKHSSYNEQFF